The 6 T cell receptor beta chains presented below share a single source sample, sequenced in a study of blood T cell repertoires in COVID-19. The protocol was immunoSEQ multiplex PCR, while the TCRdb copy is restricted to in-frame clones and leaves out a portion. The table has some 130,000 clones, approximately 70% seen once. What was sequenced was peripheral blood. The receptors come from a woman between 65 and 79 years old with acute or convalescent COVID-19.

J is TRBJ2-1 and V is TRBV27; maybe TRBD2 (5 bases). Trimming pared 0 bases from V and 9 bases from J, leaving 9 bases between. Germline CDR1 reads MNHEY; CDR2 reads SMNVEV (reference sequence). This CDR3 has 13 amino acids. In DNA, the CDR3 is TGTGCCAGCAGTTTATCGCGGGCATTTGAGCAGTTCTTC. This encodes CASSLSRAFEQFF.

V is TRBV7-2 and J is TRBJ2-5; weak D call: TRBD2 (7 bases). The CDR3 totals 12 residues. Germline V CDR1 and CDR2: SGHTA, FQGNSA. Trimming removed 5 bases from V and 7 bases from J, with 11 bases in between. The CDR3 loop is CASSPGEGTQYF. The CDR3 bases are TGTGCCAGCAGCCCAGGGGAGGGGACCCAGTACTTC.

The CDR3 loop is CASSSGGTSYEQYF. As DNA, the CDR3 is TGTGCCAGCAGCTCAGGGGGAACCTCCTACGAGCAGTACTTC. The chain joins TRBV9 to TRBJ2-7; 7 nucleotides match TRBD1. CDR1 is SGDLS and CDR2 is YYNGEE in the germline V gene. The CDR3 covers 14 residues. V was pared by 4 bases and J by 0 bases, with 4 bases of the junction left unmatched.

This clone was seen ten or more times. DNA for the CDR3: TGTGCCAGCAGCGTATGGACAGGGTGGCAAGAGACCCAGTACTTC. Its translation: CASSVWTGWQETQYF. V gene TRBV9 combines with J gene TRBJ2-5; 8 bases match TRBD1. J was trimmed by 2 bases and V by 1 base; bases with no gene match: 4. This CDR3 region has 15 residues. The germline V gene encodes CDR1 SGDLS and CDR2 YYNGEE.

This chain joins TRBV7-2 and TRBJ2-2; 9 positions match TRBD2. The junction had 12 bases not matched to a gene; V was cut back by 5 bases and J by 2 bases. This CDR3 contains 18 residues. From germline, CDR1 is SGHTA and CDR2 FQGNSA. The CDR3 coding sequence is TGTGCCAGCAGCCGCCGGGCGGGGGGGCCCACTAACACCGGGGAGCTGTTTTTT. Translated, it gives CASSRRAGGPTNTGELFF.

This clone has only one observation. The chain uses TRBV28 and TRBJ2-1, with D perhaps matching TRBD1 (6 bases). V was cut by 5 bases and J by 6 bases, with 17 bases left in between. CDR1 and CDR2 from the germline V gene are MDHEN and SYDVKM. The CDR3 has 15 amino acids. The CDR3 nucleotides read TGTGCCAGCAGTACCCAGGGGACGATCCGCAATGAGCAGTTCTTC. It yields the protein CASSTQGTIRNEQFF.